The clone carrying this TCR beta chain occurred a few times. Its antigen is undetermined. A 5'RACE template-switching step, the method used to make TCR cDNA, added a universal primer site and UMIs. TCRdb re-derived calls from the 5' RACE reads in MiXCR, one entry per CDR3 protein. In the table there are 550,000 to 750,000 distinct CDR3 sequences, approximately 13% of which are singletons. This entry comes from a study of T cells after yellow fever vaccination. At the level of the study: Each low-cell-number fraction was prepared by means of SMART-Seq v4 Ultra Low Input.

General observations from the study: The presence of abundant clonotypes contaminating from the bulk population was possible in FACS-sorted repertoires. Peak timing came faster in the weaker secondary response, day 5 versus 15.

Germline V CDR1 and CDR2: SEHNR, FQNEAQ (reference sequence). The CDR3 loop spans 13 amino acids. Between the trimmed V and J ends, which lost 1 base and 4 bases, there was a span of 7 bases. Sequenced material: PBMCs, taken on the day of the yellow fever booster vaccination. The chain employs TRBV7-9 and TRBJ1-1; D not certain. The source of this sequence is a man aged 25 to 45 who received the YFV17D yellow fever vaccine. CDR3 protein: CASSLVEGTEAFF. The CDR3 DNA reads TGTGCCAGCAGCTTAGTGGAGGGCACTGAAGCTTTCTTT. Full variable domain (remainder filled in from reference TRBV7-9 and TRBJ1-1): DTGVSQNPRHKITKRGQNVTFRCDPISEHNRLYWYRQTLGQGPEFLTYFQNEAQLEKSRLLSDRFSAERPKGSFSTLEIQRTEQGDSAMYLCASSLVEGTEAFFGQGTRLTVV.